This TCR beta chain was captured by sequencing in a study of blood T cell repertoires in COVID-19. This CDR3 region has 14 residues. Per germline, CDR1 MNHEY and CDR2 SMNVEV (reference sequence). Trimming pared 2 bases from V and 3 bases from J, leaving 11 bases between. Only in-frame clones appear in the TCRdb table, and some are missing; sequencing was by immunoSEQ multiplex PCR. The sample yields some 160,000 clones, approximately 91% seen once. The chain is built from TRBV27 and TRBJ2-7; possibly TRBD2 for D (6 bases). The sequencing sample was made of peripheral blood. The receptor was isolated from a young man with COVID-19, enrolled during active disease. In DNA, the CDR3 is TGTGCCAGCAGTTTAGGAGGGCAACGCTACGAGCAGTACTTC. As protein: CASSLGGQRYEQYF.